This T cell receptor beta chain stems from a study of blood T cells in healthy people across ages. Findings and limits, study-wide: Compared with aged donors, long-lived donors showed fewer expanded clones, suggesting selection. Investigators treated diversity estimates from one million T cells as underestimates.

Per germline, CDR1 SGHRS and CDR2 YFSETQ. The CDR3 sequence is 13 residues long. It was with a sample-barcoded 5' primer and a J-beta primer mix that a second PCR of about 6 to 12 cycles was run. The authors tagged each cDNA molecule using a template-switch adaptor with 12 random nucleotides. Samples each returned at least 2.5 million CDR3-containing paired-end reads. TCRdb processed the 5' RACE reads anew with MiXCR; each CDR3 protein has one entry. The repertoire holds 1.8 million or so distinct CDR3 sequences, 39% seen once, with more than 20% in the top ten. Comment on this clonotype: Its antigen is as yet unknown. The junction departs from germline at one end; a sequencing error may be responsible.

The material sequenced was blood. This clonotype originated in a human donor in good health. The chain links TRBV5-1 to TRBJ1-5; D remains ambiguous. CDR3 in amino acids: CAGSLGQNQPQHF. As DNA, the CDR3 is TGCGCCGGCAGCTTGGGTCAGAATCAGCCCCAGCATTTT.